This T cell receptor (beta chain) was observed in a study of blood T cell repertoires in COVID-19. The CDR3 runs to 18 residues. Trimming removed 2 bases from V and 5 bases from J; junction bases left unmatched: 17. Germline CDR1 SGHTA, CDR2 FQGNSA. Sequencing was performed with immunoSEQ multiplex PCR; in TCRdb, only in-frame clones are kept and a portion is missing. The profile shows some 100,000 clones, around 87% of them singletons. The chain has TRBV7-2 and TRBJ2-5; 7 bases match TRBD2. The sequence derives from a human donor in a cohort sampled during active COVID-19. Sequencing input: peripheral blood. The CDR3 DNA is TGTGCCAGCAGCTTAAGAGGAATGAGAAGCGGGGCCCGGGAGACCCAGTACTTC. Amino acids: CASSLRGMRSGARETQYF. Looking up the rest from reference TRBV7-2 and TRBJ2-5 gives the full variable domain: GAGVSQSPSNKVTEKGKDVELRCDPISGHTALYWYRQSLGQGLEFLIYFQGNSAPDKSGLPSDRFSAERTGGSVSTLTIQRTQQEDSAVYLCASSLRGMRSGARETQYFGPGTRLLVL.